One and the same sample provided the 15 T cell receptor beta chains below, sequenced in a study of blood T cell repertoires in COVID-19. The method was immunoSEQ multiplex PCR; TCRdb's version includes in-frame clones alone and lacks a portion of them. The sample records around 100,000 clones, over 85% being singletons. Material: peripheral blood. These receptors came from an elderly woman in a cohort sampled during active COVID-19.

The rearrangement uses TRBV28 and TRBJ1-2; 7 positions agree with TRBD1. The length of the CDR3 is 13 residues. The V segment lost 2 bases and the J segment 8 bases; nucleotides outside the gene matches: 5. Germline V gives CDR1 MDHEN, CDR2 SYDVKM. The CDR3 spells CASSLPRTGGYTF. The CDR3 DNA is TGTGCCAGCAGTTTACCGAGGACAGGCGGCTACACCTTC.

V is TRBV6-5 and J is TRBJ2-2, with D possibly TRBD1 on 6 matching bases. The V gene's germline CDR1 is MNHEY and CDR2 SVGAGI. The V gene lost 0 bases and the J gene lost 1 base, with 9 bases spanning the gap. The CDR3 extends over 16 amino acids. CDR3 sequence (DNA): TGTGCCAGCAGTTACTCGATGGACAGGAACACCGGGGAGCTGTTTTTT. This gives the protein CASSYSMDRNTGELFF.

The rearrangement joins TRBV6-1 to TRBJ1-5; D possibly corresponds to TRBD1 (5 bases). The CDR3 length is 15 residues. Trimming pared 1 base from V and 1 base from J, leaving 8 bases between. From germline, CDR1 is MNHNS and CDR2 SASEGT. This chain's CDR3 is CASSEGQGSNQPQHF. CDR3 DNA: TGTGCCAGCAGTGAAGGGCAGGGAAGCAATCAGCCCCAGCATTTT.

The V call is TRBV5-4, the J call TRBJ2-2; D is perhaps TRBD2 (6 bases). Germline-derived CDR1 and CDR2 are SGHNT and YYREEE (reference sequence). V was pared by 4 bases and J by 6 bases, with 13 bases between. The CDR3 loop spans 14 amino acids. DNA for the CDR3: TGTGCCAGCAGCCCATCATCTAGCGCCGGGGAGCTGTTTTTT. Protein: CASSPSSSAGELFF.

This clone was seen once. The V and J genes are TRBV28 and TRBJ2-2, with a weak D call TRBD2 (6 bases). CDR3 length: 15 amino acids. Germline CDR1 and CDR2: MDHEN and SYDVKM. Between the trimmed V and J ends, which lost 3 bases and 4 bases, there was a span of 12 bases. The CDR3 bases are TGTGCCAGCAGTTTTTTTATGGGGGGCACCGGGGAGCTGTTTTTT. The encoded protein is CASSFFMGGTGELFF.

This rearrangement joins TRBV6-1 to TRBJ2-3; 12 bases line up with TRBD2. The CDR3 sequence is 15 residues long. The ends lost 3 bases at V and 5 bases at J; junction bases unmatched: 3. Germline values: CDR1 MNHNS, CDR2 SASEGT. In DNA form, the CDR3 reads TGTGCCAGCAGTGACCTAGCGGGGGGGCAAGATACGCAGTATTTT. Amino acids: CASSDLAGGQDTQYF.

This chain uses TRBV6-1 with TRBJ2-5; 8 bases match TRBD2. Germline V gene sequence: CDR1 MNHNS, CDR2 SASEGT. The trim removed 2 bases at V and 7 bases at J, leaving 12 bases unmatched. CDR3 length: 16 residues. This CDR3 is CASSERGGQAKGTQYF. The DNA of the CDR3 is TGTGCCAGCAGTGAACGGGGGGGGCAGGCCAAGGGGACCCAGTACTTC.

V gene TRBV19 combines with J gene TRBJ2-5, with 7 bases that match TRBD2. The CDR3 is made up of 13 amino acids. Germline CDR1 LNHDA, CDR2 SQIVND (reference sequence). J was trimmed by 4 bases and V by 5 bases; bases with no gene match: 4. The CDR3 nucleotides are TGTGCCAGTAGTGATTCGGGGGGAGAGACCCAGTACTTC. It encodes CASSDSGGETQYF.

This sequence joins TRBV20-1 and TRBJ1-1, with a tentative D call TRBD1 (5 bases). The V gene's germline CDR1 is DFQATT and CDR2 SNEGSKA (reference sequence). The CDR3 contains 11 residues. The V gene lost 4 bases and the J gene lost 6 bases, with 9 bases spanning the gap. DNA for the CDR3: TGCAGTGCTACAGGGTTGCCTGAAGCTTTCTTT. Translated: CSATGLPEAFF.

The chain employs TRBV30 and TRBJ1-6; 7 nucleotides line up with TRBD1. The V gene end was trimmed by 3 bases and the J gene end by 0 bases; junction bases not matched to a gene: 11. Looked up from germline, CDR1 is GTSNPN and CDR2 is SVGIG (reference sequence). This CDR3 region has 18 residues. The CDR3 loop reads CAWRYRGGTSSYNSPLHF. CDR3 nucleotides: TGTGCCTGGAGATACAGGGGAGGGACTAGCTCCTATAATTCACCCCTCCACTTT.

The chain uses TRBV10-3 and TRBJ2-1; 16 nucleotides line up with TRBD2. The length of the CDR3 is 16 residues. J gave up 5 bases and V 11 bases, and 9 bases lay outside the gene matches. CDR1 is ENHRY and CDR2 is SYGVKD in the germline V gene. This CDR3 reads CAVQSGLAGGNNEQFF. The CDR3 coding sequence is TGTGCCGTGCAGTCGGGACTAGCGGGGGGGAACAATGAGCAGTTCTTC.

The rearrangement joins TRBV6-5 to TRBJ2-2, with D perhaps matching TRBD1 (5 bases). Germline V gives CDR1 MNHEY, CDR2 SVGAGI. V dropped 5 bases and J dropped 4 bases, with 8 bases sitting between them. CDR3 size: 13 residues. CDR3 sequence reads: CASSRQPTGELFF. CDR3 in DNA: TGTGCCAGCAGTAGACAGCCCACCGGGGAGCTGTTTTTT.

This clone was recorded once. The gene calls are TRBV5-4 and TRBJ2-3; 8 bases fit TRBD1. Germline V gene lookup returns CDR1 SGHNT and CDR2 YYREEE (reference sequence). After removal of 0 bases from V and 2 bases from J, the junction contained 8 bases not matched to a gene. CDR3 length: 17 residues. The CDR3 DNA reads TGTGCCAGCAGCTTGGAATTCGACAGGGGCCCCACAGATACGCAGTATTTT. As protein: CASSLEFDRGPTDTQYF.

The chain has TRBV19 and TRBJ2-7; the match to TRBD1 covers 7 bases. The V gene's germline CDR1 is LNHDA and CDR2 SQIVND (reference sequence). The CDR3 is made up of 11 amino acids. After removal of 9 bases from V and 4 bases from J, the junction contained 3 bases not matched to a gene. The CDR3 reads CASGQVYEQYF. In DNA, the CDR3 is TGTGCCAGCGGACAGGTTTACGAGCAGTACTTC.

CDR3 loop: CASSPPRDPGGYTF. In nucleotides, the CDR3 is TGTGCCAGCAGCCCACCTCGAGACCCGGGTGGCTACACCTTC. The chain is built from TRBV5-4 and TRBJ1-2; D ambiguous. Germline V gene lookup returns CDR1 SGHNT and CDR2 YYREEE (reference sequence). Deletions cut 4 bases from V and 7 bases from J, with 17 bases between. The CDR3 runs 14 residues.